The 2 T cell receptor beta chains presented below share a single source sample, sequenced in a study of blood T cell repertoires in COVID-19 (dated by TCRdb to about 2020). The library was obtained by the immunoSEQ multiplex PCR assay. Held by TCRdb, this immuneACCESS table contains in-frame sequences only and omits some clones. Under half of the omission traces to an unresolved V gene where checked; the cause of the rest is unknown. The sample table shows roughly 400,000 clones, and 88% are seen once. 1.4% to 1.5% of the sample comes from the top ten. Sequencing used PBMCs or T cells enriched from blood (not recorded which). These TCRs come from a woman aged 18-29 years who had been exposed to COVID-19.

The rearrangement uses TRBV5-5 and TRBJ1-4; D is unresolved. The CDR3 spans 13 residues. CDR1 is SGHKS and CDR2 is YYEKEE in the germline V gene (reference sequence). The ends were cut back, 0 bases at V and 7 bases at J, with 7 bases in the middle. This chain's CDR3 is CASSLGQFEKLFF. CDR3 coding DNA: TGTGCCAGCAGCTTGGGGCAATTTGAAAAACTGTTTTTT.

V is TRBV5-1 and J is TRBJ2-3, with TRBD2 as a possible D gene (5 bases). This CDR3 has 15 amino acids. Germline lookup yields CDR1 SGHRS and CDR2 YFSETQ. Trimming pared 4 bases from V and 4 bases from J, leaving 16 bases between. The CDR3, as DNA: TGCGCCAGCAGCCTGGACGGACTCCAGGCAGATACGCAGTATTTT. Protein: CASSLDGLQADTQYF.